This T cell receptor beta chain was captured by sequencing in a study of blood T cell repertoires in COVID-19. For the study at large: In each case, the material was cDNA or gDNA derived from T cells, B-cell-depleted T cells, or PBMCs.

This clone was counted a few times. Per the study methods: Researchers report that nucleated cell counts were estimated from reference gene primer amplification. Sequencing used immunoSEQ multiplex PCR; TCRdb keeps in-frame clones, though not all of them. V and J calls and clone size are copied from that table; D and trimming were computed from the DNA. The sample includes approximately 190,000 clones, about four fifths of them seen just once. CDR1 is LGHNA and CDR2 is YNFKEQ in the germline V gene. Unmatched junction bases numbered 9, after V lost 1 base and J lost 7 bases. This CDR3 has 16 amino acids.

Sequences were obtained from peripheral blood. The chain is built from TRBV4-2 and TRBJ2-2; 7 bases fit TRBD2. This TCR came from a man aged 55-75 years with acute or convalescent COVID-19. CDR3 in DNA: TGTGCCAGCAGCCAAGTACCCGCGGGGAGGGGCGGGGAGCTGTTTTTT. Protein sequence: CASSQVPAGRGGELFF.